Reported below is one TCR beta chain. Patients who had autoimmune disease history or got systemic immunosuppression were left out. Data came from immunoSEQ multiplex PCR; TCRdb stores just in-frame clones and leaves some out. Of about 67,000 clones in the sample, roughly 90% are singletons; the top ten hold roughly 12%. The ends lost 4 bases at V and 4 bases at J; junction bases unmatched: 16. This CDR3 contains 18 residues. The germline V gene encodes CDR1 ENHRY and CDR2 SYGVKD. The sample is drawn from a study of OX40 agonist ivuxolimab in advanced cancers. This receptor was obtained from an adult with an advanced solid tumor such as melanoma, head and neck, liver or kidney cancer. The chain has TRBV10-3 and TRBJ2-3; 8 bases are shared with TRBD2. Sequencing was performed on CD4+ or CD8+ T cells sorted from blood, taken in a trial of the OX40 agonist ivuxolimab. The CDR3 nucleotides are TGTGCCATCAGTGTAGGCCGGCGGGAGGCCCGCCCTCCAGATACGCAGTATTTT. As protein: CAISVGRREARPPDTQYF.